Shown below are 9 T cell receptor beta chains from a single sample sequenced in a study of blood T cell repertoires in COVID-19. Clones were read by immunoSEQ multiplex PCR, and TCRdb kept only the in-frame ones, dropping some. The sample contains 65,000 to 90,000 clones, about 88% of which appear only once. Sequenced sample: peripheral blood. These TCRs come from a man aged 80 or over with acute or convalescent COVID-19.

The chain uses TRBV5-1 and TRBJ1-1, with D tentatively TRBD1 (5 bases). This CDR3 contains 14 residues. The ends were cut back, 3 bases at V and 1 base at J, with 10 bases in the middle. Germline V CDR1 and CDR2: SGHRS, YFSETQ. This chain's CDR3 is CASSSLGGNTEAFF. The CDR3 DNA sequence: TGCGCCAGCAGCTCCTTGGGGGGGAACACTGAAGCTTTCTTT.

This clone was counted only a few times. The chain is built from TRBV18 and TRBJ1-2; TRBD1 is a possible D gene (6 bases). From germline, CDR1 is KGHSH and CDR2 LQKENI. V was trimmed by 0 bases and J by 7 bases, leaving 12 bases between them. The CDR3 spans 14 residues. CDR3 in amino acids: CASSPPARGGGYTF. The CDR3 region has the DNA TGTGCCAGCTCACCACCCGCCAGGGGCGGTGGCTACACCTTC.

The chain has TRBV10-3 and TRBJ1-2; TRBD1 matches at 7 bases. CDR1 ENHRY and CDR2 SYGVKD come from the germline V gene. J was trimmed by 2 bases and V by 6 bases; bases with no gene match: 3. The CDR3 consists of 13 residues. CDR3 residues: CAIRLGQNYGYTF. CDR3 nucleotides: TGTGCCATCAGATTGGGACAGAACTATGGCTACACCTTC.

The rearrangement links TRBV3-1 (or the pseudogene TRBV3-2) to TRBJ2-1; 11 bases are a match to TRBD2. This CDR3 is 22 amino acids long. CDR1 and CDR2 from the germline V gene are LGHDT and YNNKEL (reference sequence). J was trimmed by 7 bases and V by 1 base; bases with no gene match: 24. This chain's CDR3 is CASSQVSGPILGLTSGSNEQFF. The CDR3 bases are TGTGCCAGCAGCCAAGTTTCAGGACCGATCCTAGGGCTAACTAGCGGGAGTAATGAGCAGTTCTTC.

Only a few counts were recorded for this clone. The chain links TRBV5-4 to TRBJ2-3, with D unresolved. The CDR3 contains 16 residues. The V gene's germline CDR1 is SGHNT and CDR2 YYREEE (reference sequence). The V end lost 0 bases, the J end lost 9 bases, and 20 bases lay between the germline ends. The CDR3 here is CASSLAAARAVVTQYF. DNA of the CDR3: TGTGCCAGCAGCTTGGCCGCGGCTCGAGCAGTAGTAACGCAGTATTTT.

The rearrangement joins TRBV12-5 to TRBJ2-1; tentative D call: TRBD2 (6 bases). V dropped 1 base and J dropped 5 bases, with 12 bases sitting between them. The CDR3 has 15 residues. CDR1 is LGHNT, CDR2 FRNRAP, per germline. CDR3 amino acids: CASGLGREPHNEQFF. The CDR3, as DNA: TGTGCTAGTGGTTTGGGGCGGGAACCCCACAATGAGCAGTTCTTC.

In this sample, this clone turned up once. The CDR3 protein is CASSLQGQYYEQYF. The CDR3 region has the DNA TGTGCCAGCAGTTTGCAGGGACAGTACTACGAGCAGTACTTC. The chain has TRBV6-6 and TRBJ2-7; 7 bases are a match to TRBD1. Germline V lookup: CDR1 MNHNY, CDR2 SVGAGI (reference sequence). The CDR3 has 14 amino acids. With V trimmed by 4 bases and J by 3 bases, 6 bases remained unmatched.

This chain links TRBV19 with TRBJ2-2; TRBD1 matches at 9 bases. V dropped 6 bases and J dropped 3; count of bases not matched to a gene: 2. The germline CDR1 and CDR2 sequences are LNHDA and SQIVND (reference sequence). CDR3 length: 14 amino acids. The CDR3 here is CASRWTGDTGELFF. The CDR3 bases are TGTGCCAGTAGATGGACAGGGGACACCGGGGAGCTGTTTTTT.

The chain recombines TRBV6-5 with TRBJ2-3, with a tentative D call TRBD1 (6 bases). CDR3 length: 15 residues. CDR1 MNHEY and CDR2 SVGAGI come from the germline V gene. Trimming pared 4 bases from V and 4 bases from J, leaving 15 bases between. The CDR3 here is CASSSTTGIADTQYF. Here the CDR3 DNA reads TGTGCCAGCAGTTCGACCACAGGGATAGCAGATACGCAGTATTTT.